The T cell receptor beta chain described here comes from a study of Ad26.COV2.S vaccination and SARS-CoV-2 variants. The length of the CDR3 is 17 residues. Trimming cost V 3 bases and J 0 bases; bases outside gene matches: 6. Germline CDR1 and CDR2: SGDLS and YYNGEE. Sample treatment: approximately 18 received Ad26.COV2.S at low or high dose, single or two shots; about five received placebo; per-sample allocation not given. Samples came from day 63 after the first vaccine or placebo injection. Some clones are missing from TCRdb's copy, which holds only in-frame ones; the method was immunoSEQ multiplex PCR. Among 300,000 to 400,000 clones listed, 70% to 90% were seen once.

The receptor was isolated from a person between 18 and 60 years old who received the Ad26.COV2.S COVID-19 vaccine or a placebo. Sequences were derived from peripheral blood, sampled in a trial of Ad26.COV2.S vaccine versus placebo. The chain joins TRBV9 to TRBJ2-6, with 7 nucleotides matching TRBD1. CDR3 sequence: CASSGGQRNSGANVLTF. In DNA, the CDR3 is TGTGCCAGCAGCGGGGGACAGCGAAACTCTGGGGCCAACGTCCTGACTTTC.